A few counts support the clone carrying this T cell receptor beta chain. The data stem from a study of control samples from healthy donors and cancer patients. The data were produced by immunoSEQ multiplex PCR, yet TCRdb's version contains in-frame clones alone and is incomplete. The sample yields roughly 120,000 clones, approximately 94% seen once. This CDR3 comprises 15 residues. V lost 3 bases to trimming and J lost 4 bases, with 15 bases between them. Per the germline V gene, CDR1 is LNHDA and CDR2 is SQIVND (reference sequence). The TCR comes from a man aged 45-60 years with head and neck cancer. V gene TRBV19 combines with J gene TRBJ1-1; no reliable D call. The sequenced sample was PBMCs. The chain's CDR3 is CASSMVSVGSTEAFF. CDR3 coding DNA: TGTGCCAGTAGTATGGTTAGCGTGGGAAGCACTGAAGCTTTCTTT.